This section outlines one T cell receptor (beta chain) sequence together with its context. The antigen is undetermined. The sample originates from a study of metastatic and nonmetastatic thyroid tumors. Study in general: From malignant and benign thyroid patients, repertoires in blood and in tumor or nodule tissue were compared. Study-wide points: Compared with benign nodules, malignant thyroid tumors were reported to have significantly higher TCR beta diversity in both blood and tumor.

Original processing notes: The study took CDR3 differences across clinicopathological groups and made a distant-metastasis classifier for papillary thyroid cancer from them. MiXCR re-clonotyped the PCR reads for TCRdb. Clone size and V and J calls follow TCRdb, not the original study. The sample holds approximately 15,000 clones; 24% are singletons and the top ten take around 8.1%. Thyroid surgery had not been preceded by any treatment in any patient. The V gene's germline CDR1 is MNHNS and CDR2 SASEGT. This CDR3 contains 13 residues. Germline trimming cut 6 bases from V and 8 bases from J; bases unmatched to any gene: 7.

The chain links TRBV6-1 to TRBJ1-1, with 9 bases identical to TRBD1. The TCR was taken from a female donor with papillary thyroid cancer or a benign thyroid nodule (not recorded which). Some clones in this sample may be carry-over from other donors' samples. The sequenced material came from tumor tissue. The chain's CDR3 is CASRSGTGIEAFF. CDR3 DNA sequence: TGTGCCAGCAGATCCGGGACAGGGATAGAAGCTTTCTTT.